This entry lists 7 T cell receptor beta chains sequenced from one sample in a study of cytomegalovirus exposure and HLA in healthy donors. Here immunoSEQ multiplex PCR was the method, and the copy in TCRdb shows in-frame clones only, minus some. The table has approximately 170,000 clones, 85% seen once; the top ten hold around 2.4%. The sequencing sample was made of PBMCs. The receptors originated from a man aged 30 to 45 in good health and CMV-seropositive.

The rearrangement joins TRBV19 to TRBJ2-1; 9 nucleotides align to TRBD2. Germline loops: CDR1 LNHDA, CDR2 SQIVND (reference sequence). J gave up 6 bases and V 3 bases, and 0 bases lay outside the gene matches. This CDR3 has 13 amino acids. The CDR3 sequence: CASSMRGGNEQFF. The CDR3 coding sequence is TGTGCCAGTAGTATGCGGGGGGGCAATGAGCAGTTCTTC.

This chain links TRBV6-5 with TRBJ2-7; 7 bases fit TRBD1. The ends lost 0 bases at V and 0 bases at J; junction bases unmatched: 5. The CDR3 has 16 amino acids. The germline CDR1 and CDR2 sequences are MNHEY and SVGAGI. The CDR3 region is CASSYSLGGSSYEQYF. CDR3 DNA sequence: TGTGCCAGCAGTTACTCGCTAGGGGGCAGCTCCTACGAGCAGTACTTC.

V usage is TRBV6-5 and J usage is TRBJ1-2; D is unclear. With 2 bases removed from V and 3 bases from J, the gap between germline ends came to 16 bases. The CDR3 loop spans 16 amino acids. Germline V gene sequence: CDR1 MNHEY, CDR2 SVGAGI. The chain's CDR3 is CASSYGPETVYYGYTF. In nucleotides, the CDR3 is TGTGCCAGCAGTTACGGCCCGGAGACGGTATACTATGGCTACACCTTC.

The chain carries TRBV2 and TRBJ2-7; 7 bases line up with TRBD1. Germline CDR1 SNHLY, CDR2 FYNNEI. With V trimmed by 7 bases and J by 4 bases, 7 bases remained unmatched. This CDR3 is built from 13 residues. The CDR3 DNA follows: TGTGCCAGCACTGGGACAGATAATTACGAGCAGTACTTC. This encodes CASTGTDNYEQYF.

The chain combines TRBV4-3 with TRBJ1-2; TRBD1 is a possible D gene (5 bases). CDR3 length equals 14 residues. Germline V lookup: CDR1 LGHNA, CDR2 YSLEER. Trimming took 7 bases from V and 3 from J, leaving 15 bases between them. This CDR3 reads CASTQTGGDYGYTF. The DNA of the CDR3 is TGCGCCAGCACTCAGACCGGGGGGGACTATGGCTACACCTTC.

The chain uses TRBV19 and TRBJ2-2; TRBD1 agrees at 7 bases. The CDR3 runs 14 residues. V lost 3 bases and J lost 5; bases outside the gene matches: 3. Germline V gives CDR1 LNHDA, CDR2 SQIVND (reference sequence). This CDR3 reads CASSITGETGELFF. The DNA of the CDR3 is TGTGCCAGTAGTATTACAGGGGAGACCGGGGAGCTGTTTTTT.

This clone appeared a single time. The chain employs TRBV4-3 and TRBJ2-5, with D maybe TRBD2 (5 bases). V was pared by 0 bases and J by 2 bases, with 7 bases between. The germline V gene encodes CDR1 LGHNA and CDR2 YSLEER. This CDR3 contains 14 residues. The CDR3 sequence: CASSQELAQETQYF. The CDR3 DNA follows: TGCGCCAGCAGCCAAGAGCTAGCTCAAGAGACCCAGTACTTC.